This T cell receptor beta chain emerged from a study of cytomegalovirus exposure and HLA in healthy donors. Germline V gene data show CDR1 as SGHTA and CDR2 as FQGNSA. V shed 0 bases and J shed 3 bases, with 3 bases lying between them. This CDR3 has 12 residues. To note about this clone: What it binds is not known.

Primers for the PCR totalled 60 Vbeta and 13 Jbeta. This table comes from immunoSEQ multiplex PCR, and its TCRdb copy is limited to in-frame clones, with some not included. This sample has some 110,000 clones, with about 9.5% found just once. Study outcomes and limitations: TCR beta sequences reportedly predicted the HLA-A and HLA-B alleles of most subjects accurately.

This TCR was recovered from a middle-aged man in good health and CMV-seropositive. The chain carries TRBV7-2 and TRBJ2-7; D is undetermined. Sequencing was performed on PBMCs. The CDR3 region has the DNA TGTGCCAGCAGCTTAGCCCTCTACGAGCAGTACTTC. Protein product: CASSLALYEQYF.